The 16 T cell receptor beta chains below were found in one sample sequenced in a study of vaccination and CD4 T cells after COVID-19. MiXCR was run by TCRdb on the PCR reads, yielding one entry per CDR3 protein. The sample gives fewer than 30,000 distinct CDR3 sequences, 51% of which show up once; approximately 1.1% is in the top ten. The sequenced sample was CD4+ T cells from blood, obtained before SARS-CoV-2 vaccination. The receptors shown here come from a human donor who had recovered from COVID-19.

The chain combines TRBV28 with TRBJ1-6; 8 bases agree with TRBD1. Trimming at V came to 3 bases and at J to 5 bases, leaving 3 bases not matched to a gene. The germline V gene has CDR1 MDHEN and CDR2 SYDVKM. The CDR3 has 15 residues. CDR3 nucleotides: TGTGCCAGCAGTTTTATGGACAGGGATAATTCACCCCTCCACTTT. Its translation: CASSFMDRDNSPLHF.

The chain uses TRBV27 and TRBJ2-7; D gene ambiguous. V was clipped by 2 bases and J by 5 bases, with 13 bases between them. The germline gives CDR1 MNHEY, CDR2 SMNVEV (reference sequence). This CDR3 is 14 amino acids long. CDR3 in DNA: TGTGCCAGCAGTTTAACCCCCTTAAGTAACGAGCAGTACTTC. This translates into CASSLTPLSNEQYF.

This clonotype has only a few counts. This chain connects TRBV7-9 to TRBJ2-7; D is uncertain. The germline CDR1 and CDR2 sequences are SEHNR and FQNEAQ (reference sequence). There are 12 residues in the CDR3. The V end lost 2 bases, the J end lost 6 bases, and 8 bases lay between the germline ends. The CDR3 DNA is TGTGCCAGCAGCTTAATCGCCGGCGAGCAGTACTTC. Protein: CASSLIAGEQYF.

This chain links TRBV5-4 with TRBJ2-6; 9 bases are a match to TRBD2. J lost 0 bases, V lost 4 bases, and 8 bases had no gene match. Germline V gene lookup returns CDR1 SGHNT and CDR2 YYREEE (reference sequence). The CDR3 spans 18 residues. The CDR3: CASSTPSGASSGANVLTF. Written as DNA, the CDR3 is TGTGCCAGCAGCACACCTAGCGGGGCGAGCTCTGGGGCCAACGTCCTGACTTTC.

The chain links TRBV27 to TRBJ2-3; D may be TRBD1 or TRBD2 (5 bases each). Germline values: CDR1 MNHEY, CDR2 SMNVEV (reference sequence). The V gene lost 5 bases and the J gene lost 6 bases, with 18 bases spanning the gap. CDR3 length: 15 residues. The CDR3 is CASSPRGSRMDTQYF. The CDR3 DNA reads as TGTGCCAGCAGTCCTCGGGGCTCTAGAATGGATACGCAGTATTTT.

J is TRBJ1-1 and V is TRBV6-1, with 11 bases identical to TRBD1. This CDR3 contains 17 residues. With 5 bases clipped from V and 0 bases from J, the junction kept 8 bases outside the gene matches. Germline CDR1 and CDR2: MNHNS and SASEGT. The CDR3 spells CASSRPRDRGMNTEAFF. CDR3 bases: TGTGCCAGCAGTCGACCTCGGGACAGGGGGATGAACACTGAAGCTTTCTTT.

The J gene is TRBJ1-1, the V gene TRBV20-1; 8 bases are a match to TRBD1. The CDR3 contains 11 residues. Germline assignment: CDR1 DFQATT and CDR2 SNEGSKA (reference sequence). V was pared by 4 bases and J by 8 bases, with 3 bases of the junction left unmatched. The CDR3 DNA reads TGCAGTGCTACAGGGGGCAGGGAAGCTTTCTTT. Its translation is CSATGGREAFF.

This chain joins TRBV6-1 and TRBJ2-2; 13 bases match TRBD2. From germline, CDR1 is MNHNS and CDR2 SASEGT. The V gene end was trimmed by 6 bases and the J gene end by 10 bases; junction bases not matched to a gene: 5. This CDR3 contains 14 residues. CDR3 nucleotides: TGTGCCAGCAGCCGACTAGCGGGAGGAAAGGAGCTGTTTTTT. Amino acid sequence: CASSRLAGGKELFF.

The chain uses TRBV7-8 and TRBJ2-4; weak D call: TRBD2 (6 bases). The CDR3 runs to 14 residues. Per the germline V gene, CDR1 is SGHVS and CDR2 is FQNEAQ. Trimming took 5 bases from V and 0 from J, leaving 8 bases between them. CDR3 DNA: TGTGCCAGCAGCCTCGGGAGAGCCAAAAACATTCAGTACTTC. The encoded protein is CASSLGRAKNIQYF. The full variable domain, with the rest looked up from reference TRBV7-8 and TRBJ2-4, is GAGVSQSPRYKVAKRGQDVALRCDPISGHVSLFWYQQALGQGPEFLTYFQNEAQLDKSGLPSDRFFAERPEGSVSTLKIQRTQQEDSAVYLCASSLGRAKNIQYFGAGTRLSVL.

This clonotype was observed once. The rearrangement links TRBV5-6 to TRBJ2-1; TRBD2 matches 14 bases. CDR3 length: 15 residues. Germline CDR1 reads SGHDT; CDR2 reads YYEEEE. The V segment lost 4 bases and the J segment 9 bases; nucleotides outside the gene matches: 6. The CDR3 reads CASSRGLAGVSEQFF. CDR3 DNA: TGTGCCAGCAGCAGGGGACTAGCGGGAGTCTCTGAGCAGTTCTTC. The complete variable domain, with remaining parts taken from reference TRBV5-6 and TRBJ2-1, reads DAGVTQSPTHLIKTRGQQVTLRCSPKSGHDTVSWYQQALGQGPQFIFQYYEEEERQRGNFPDRFSGHQFPNYSSELNVNALLLGDSALYLCASSRGLAGVSEQFFGPGTRLTVL.

The gene calls are TRBV7-2 and TRBJ2-2, with D hard to call. The V and J ends lost 3 bases and 2 bases respectively, with 7 bases between them. CDR1 SGHTA and CDR2 FQGNSA come from the germline V gene. The CDR3 loop spans 14 amino acids. The CDR3 nucleotides read TGTGCCAGCAGCTTTGTATTAAACACCGGGGAGCTGTTTTTT. It codes for CASSFVLNTGELFF.

The genes are TRBV7-2 and TRBJ2-2; TRBD2 aligns across 14 bases. The CDR3 extends over 16 amino acids. The V segment lost 3 bases and the J segment 4 bases; nucleotides outside the gene matches: 1. Per germline, CDR1 SGHTA and CDR2 FQGNSA. The CDR3 coding sequence is TGTGCCAGCAGCTTGGGACTAGCGGGAGCCACCGGGGAGCTGTTTTTT. It codes for CASSLGLAGATGELFF.

The chain has TRBV11-2 and TRBJ1-2, with no clear D. In germline, CDR1 is SGHAT, CDR2 FQNNGV. V lost 1 base and J lost 8, with 11 bases in between. The length of the CDR3 is 13 residues. DNA for the CDR3: TGTGCCAGCAGCTTAGTACGGGTGATGGGCTACACCTTC. Its protein product is CASSLVRVMGYTF.

V usage is TRBV27 and J usage is TRBJ2-3; 9 bases are a match to TRBD1. The CDR3 extends over 19 amino acids. V was clipped by 1 base and J by 0 bases; unmatched bases: 11. The V gene's germline CDR1 is MNHEY and CDR2 SMNVEV (reference sequence). The CDR3 protein is CASSLLQGARGPSTDTQYF. Written as DNA, the CDR3 is TGTGCCAGCAGTTTATTACAGGGGGCGAGAGGGCCTAGCACAGATACGCAGTATTTT.

The chain recombines TRBV20-1 with TRBJ2-7; the D is unclear. The CDR3 is 13 residues long. Germline CDR1 reads DFQATT; CDR2 reads SNEGSKA (reference sequence). V lost 5 bases and J 2 bases, leaving 13 bases between the germline ends. The DNA for the CDR3 is TGCAGTGCTCCAACCTACCAAGCCTACGAGCAGTACTTC. It encodes CSAPTYQAYEQYF.

In DNA, the CDR3 is TGTGCCAGCAGTTTCGGATGGGCAGGGGAGAACACTGAAGCTTTCTTT. Translating gives CASSFGWAGENTEAFF. V gene TRBV27 combines with J gene TRBJ1-1; perhaps TRBD1 as D (6 bases). The CDR3 runs to 16 residues. Germline V gene lookup returns CDR1 MNHEY and CDR2 SMNVEV (reference sequence). V was clipped by 3 bases and J by 1 base, with 15 bases between them.